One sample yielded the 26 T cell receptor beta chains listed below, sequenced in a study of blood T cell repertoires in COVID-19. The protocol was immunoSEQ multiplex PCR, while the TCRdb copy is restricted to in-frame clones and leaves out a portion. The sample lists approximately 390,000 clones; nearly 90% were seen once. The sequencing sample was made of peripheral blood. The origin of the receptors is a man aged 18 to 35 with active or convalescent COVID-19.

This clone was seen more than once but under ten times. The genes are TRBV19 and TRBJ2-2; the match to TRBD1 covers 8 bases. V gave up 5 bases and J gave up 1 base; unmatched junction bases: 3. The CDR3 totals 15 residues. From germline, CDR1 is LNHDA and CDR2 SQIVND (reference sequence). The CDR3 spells CASSGDRRNTGELFF. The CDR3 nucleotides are TGTGCCAGTAGTGGGGACAGGAGGAACACCGGGGAGCTGTTTTTT.

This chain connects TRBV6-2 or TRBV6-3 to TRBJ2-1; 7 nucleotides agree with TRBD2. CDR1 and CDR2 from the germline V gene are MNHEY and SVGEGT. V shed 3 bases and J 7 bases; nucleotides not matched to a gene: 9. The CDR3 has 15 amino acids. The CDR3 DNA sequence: TGTGCCAGCAGTTATCTACTGACTAGCCTAAATGAGCAGTTCTTC. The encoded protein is CASSYLLTSLNEQFF.

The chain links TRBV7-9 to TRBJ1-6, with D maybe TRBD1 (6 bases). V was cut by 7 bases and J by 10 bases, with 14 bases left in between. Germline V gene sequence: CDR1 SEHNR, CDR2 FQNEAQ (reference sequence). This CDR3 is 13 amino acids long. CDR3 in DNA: TGTGCCAGCACAGGGGCTGCAGGGTCACCCCTCCACTTT. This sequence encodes CASTGAAGSPLHF.

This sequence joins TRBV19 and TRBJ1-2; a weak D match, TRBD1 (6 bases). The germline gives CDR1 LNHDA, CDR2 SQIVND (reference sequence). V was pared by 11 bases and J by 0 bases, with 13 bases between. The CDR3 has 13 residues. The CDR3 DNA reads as TGTGCCGCAGGACAGACAGCTAACTATGGCTACACCTTC. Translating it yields CAAGQTANYGYTF.

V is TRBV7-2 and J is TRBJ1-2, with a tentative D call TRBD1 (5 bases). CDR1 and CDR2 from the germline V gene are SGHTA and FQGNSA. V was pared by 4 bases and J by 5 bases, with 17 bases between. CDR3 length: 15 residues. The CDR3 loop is CASSSTPGLGYGYTF. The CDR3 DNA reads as TGTGCCAGCAGCTCGACACCAGGGCTAGGGTATGGCTACACCTTC.

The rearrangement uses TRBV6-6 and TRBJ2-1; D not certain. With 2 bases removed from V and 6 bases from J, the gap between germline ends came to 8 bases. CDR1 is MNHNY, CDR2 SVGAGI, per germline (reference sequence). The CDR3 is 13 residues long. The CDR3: CASSYGLVNEQFF. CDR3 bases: TGTGCCAGCAGTTACGGCCTAGTCAATGAGCAGTTCTTC.

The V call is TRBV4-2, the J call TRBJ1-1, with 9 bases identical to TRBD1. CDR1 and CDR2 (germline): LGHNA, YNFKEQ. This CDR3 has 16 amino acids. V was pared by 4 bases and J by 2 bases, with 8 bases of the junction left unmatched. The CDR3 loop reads CASSPRGQGSNTEAFF. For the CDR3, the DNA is TGTGCCAGCAGCCCCAGGGGACAGGGTAGTAACACTGAAGCTTTCTTT.

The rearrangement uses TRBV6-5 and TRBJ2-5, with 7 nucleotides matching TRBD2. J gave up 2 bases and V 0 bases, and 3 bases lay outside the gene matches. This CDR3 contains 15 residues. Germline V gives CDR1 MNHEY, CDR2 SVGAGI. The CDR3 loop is CASSYSASGQETQYF. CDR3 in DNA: TGTGCCAGCAGTTACTCAGCTAGCGGTCAAGAGACCCAGTACTTC.

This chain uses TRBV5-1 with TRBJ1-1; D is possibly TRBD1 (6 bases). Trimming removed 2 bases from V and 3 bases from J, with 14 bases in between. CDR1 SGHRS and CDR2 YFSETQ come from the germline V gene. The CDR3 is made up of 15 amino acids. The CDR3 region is CASSFSRGKDTEAFF. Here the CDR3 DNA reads TGCGCCAGCAGCTTTAGCAGGGGTAAAGACACTGAAGCTTTCTTT.

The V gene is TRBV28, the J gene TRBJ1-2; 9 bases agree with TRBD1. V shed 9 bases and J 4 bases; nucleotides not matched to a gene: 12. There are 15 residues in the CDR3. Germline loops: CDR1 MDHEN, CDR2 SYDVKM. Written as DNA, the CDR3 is TGTGCCAGTATCAACACAGGGGGCTCGGCCTATGGCTACACCTTC. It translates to CASINTGGSAYGYTF.

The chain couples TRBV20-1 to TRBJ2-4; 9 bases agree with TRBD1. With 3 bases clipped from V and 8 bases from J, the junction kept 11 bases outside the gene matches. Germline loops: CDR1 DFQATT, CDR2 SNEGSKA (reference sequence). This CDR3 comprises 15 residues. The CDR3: CSASLPGQGRYIQYF. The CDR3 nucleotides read TGCAGTGCTAGTCTCCCGGGACAGGGTCGTTACATTCAGTACTTC.

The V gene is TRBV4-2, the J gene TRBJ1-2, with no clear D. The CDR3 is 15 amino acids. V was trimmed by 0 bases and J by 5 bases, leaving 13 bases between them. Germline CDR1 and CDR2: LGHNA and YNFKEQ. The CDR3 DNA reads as TGTGCCAGCAGCCAAGATCAGAGGACTGTGTATGGCTACACCTTC. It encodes CASSQDQRTVYGYTF.

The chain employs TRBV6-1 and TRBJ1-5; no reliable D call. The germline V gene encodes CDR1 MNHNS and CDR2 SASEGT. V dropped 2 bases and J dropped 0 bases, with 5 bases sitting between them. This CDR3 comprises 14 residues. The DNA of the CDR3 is TGTGCCAGCAGTGAACAGTATAGCAATCAGCCCCAGCATTTT. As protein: CASSEQYSNQPQHF.

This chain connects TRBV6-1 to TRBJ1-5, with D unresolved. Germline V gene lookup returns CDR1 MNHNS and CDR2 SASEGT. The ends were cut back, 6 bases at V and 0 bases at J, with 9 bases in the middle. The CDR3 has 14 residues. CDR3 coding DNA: TGTGCCAGCAGCGCAGTAACTAGCAATCAGCCCCAGCATTTT. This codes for CASSAVTSNQPQHF.

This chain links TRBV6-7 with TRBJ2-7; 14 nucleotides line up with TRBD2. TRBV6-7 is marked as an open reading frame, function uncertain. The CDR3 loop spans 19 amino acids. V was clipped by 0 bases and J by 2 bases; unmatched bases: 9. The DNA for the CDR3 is TGTGCCAGCAGTTACTCCGGGACTAGCGGGAGAGGGGTGGCCTACGAGCAGTACTTC. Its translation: CASSYSGTSGRGVAYEQYF.

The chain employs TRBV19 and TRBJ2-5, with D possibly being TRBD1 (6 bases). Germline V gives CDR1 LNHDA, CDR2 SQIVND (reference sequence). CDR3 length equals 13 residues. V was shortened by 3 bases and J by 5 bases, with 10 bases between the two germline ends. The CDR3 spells CASSILRGETQYF. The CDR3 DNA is TGTGCCAGTAGTATCTTGAGGGGGGAGACCCAGTACTTC.

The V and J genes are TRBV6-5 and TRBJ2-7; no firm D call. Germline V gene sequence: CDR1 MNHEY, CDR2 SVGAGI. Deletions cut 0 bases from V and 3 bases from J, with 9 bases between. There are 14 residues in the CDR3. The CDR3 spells CASSYSGYNYEQYF. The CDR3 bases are TGTGCCAGCAGTTACTCGGGCTACAACTACGAGCAGTACTTC.

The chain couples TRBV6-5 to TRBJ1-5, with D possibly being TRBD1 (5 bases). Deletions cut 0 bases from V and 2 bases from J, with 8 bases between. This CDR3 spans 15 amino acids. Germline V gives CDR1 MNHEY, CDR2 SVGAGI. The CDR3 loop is CASSYSMTGNQPQHF. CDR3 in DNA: TGTGCCAGCAGTTACTCGATGACAGGCAATCAGCCCCAGCATTTT.

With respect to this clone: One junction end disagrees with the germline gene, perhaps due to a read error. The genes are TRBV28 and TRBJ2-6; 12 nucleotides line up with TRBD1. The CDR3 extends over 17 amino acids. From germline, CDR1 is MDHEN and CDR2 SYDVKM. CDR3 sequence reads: CASSRDRGRAGANVLTF. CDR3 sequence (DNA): TGTGCCAGCAGCCGGGACAGGGGGCGGGCTGGGGCCAACGTGCTGACTTTC.

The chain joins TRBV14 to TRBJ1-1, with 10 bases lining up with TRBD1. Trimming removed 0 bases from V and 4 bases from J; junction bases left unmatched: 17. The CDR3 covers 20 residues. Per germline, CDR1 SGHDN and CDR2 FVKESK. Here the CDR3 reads CASSQDYPQTGGEGGTEAFF. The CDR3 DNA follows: TGTGCCAGCAGCCAAGATTACCCCCAGACAGGGGGCGAGGGGGGCACTGAAGCTTTCTTT.

The CDR3 nucleotides read TGCAGTGCTAGTCCGGGAGAGGTCACAGATACGCAGTATTTT. Translating it yields CSASPGEVTDTQYF. This chain links TRBV20-1 with TRBJ2-3; TRBD2 is a possible D gene (6 bases). This CDR3 comprises 14 residues. Looked up from germline, CDR1 is DFQATT and CDR2 is SNEGSKA (reference sequence). V gave up 3 bases and J gave up 2 bases, with 12 bases separating them.

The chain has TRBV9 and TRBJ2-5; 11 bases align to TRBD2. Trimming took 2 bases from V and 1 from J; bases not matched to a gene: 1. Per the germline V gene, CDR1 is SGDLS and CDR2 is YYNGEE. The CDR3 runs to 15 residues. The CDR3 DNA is TGTGCCAGCAGCGTTCTAGCGGGGGGCCAAGAGACCCAGTACTTC. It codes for CASSVLAGGQETQYF. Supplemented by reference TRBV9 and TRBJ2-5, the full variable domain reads DSGVTQTPKHLITATGQRVTLRCSPRSGDLSVYWYQQSLDQGLQFLIQYYNGEERAKGNILERFSAQQFPDLHSELNLSSLELGDSALYFCASSVLAGGQETQYFGPGTRLLVL.

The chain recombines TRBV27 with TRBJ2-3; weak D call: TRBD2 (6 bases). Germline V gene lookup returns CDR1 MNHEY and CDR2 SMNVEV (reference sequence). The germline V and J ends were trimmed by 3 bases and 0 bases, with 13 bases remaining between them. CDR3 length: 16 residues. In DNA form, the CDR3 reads TGTGCCAGCAGTTTGTTTCCGGGAGCTAGCACAGATACGCAGTATTTT. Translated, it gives CASSLFPGASTDTQYF.

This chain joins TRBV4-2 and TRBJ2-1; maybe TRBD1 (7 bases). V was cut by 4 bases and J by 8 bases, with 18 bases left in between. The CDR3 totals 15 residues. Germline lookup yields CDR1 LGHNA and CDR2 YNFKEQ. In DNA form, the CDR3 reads TGTGCCAGCAGCCTGGCTTTTCAGGGGGGTGATGAGCAGTTCTTC. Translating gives CASSLAFQGGDEQFF.

CDR3: CASSLRRGGTDTQYF. CDR3 nucleotides: TGTGCCAGCAGTTTACGCAGGGGAGGCACAGATACGCAGTATTTT. V gene TRBV6-2 or TRBV6-3 combines with J gene TRBJ2-3; the D gene is possibly TRBD1 (6 bases). Germline assignment: CDR1 MNHEY and CDR2 SVGEGT. V lost 4 bases and J lost 1, with 12 bases in between. The CDR3 extends over 15 amino acids.

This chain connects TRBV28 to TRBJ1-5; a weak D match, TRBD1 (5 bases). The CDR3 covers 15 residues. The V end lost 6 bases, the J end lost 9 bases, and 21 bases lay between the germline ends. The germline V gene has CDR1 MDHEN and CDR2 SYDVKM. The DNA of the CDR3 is TGTGCCAGCAGATCGACAGAGCTCTCCGGGAGGCCCCAGCATTTT. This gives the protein CASRSTELSGRPQHF.